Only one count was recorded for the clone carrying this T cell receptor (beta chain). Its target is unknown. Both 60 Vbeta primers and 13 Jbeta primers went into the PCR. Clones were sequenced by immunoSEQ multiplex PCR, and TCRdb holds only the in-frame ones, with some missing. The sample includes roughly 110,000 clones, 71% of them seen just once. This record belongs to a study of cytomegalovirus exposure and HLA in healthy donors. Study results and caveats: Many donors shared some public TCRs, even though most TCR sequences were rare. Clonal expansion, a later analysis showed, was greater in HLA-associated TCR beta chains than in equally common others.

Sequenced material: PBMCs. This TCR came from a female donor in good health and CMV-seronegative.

Written as DNA, the CDR3 is TGTGCCAGCAGATCAGGACAGGGGGCTAACTATGGCTACACCTTC. Protein sequence: CASRSGQGANYGYTF. The rearrangement joins TRBV7-9 to TRBJ1-2; TRBD1 agrees at 10 bases. Germline CDR1 and CDR2: SEHNR and FQNEAQ (reference sequence). V shed 6 bases, J shed 0 bases, and the junction held 4 bases outside the gene matches. The CDR3 contains 15 residues.